This T cell receptor beta chain was retrieved from a study of CD8 T cells in ankylosing spondylitis. Study-wide results and caveats: Significant enrichment of disease-linked clones was reportedly seen in matched ankylosing spondylitis synovial fluid. Reactive arthritis synovial fluid and blood were previously reported to contain some motif variants. Disease-linked clones were CD8+ and relatively rare in peripheral blood. Ankylosing spondylitis blood appeared to carry a characteristic TCR beta motif of roughly eight highly homologous variants.

The CDR3 extends over 13 amino acids. The TCR beta libraries were generated through quantitative 5'-RACE incorporating molecular barcodes. TCRdb reprocessed the 5' RACE reads with MiXCR, giving one entry per CDR3 protein. Among under 850,000 distinct CDR3 sequences, 15% to 20% were seen once, and the ten largest hold under 20%. Remarks on this clonotype: Antigen unknown.

This rearrangement joins TRBV21-1 to TRBJ1-6. TRBV21-1 has pseudogene status. The specimen was blood, either unsorted or a sorted T cell fraction (not recorded which). The receptor comes from a male donor with ankylosing spondylitis. CDR3 DNA: TGTGCCAGCGGCGTTGGGGTGGCGGCACCCCTCCACTTT. Translation: CASGVGVAAPLHF.